The 18 T cell receptor beta chains in this list originate from one sample, sequenced in a study of radiotherapy plus CTLA-4 blockade in lung cancer. Profiled with immunoSEQ multiplex PCR; TCRdb holds only in-frame clones, not every one. The profile shows roughly 50,000 clones, 75% to 90% of them singletons. The sequences come from peripheral blood, collected from a patient treated with radiotherapy plus ipilimumab. The source is a human donor with non-small cell lung cancer who had stable disease on radiotherapy plus ipilimumab.

This clone was found once. V usage is TRBV6-5 and J usage is TRBJ1-1, with D tentatively TRBD1 (5 bases). The CDR3 runs to 15 residues. CDR1 and CDR2 from the germline V gene are MNHEY and SVGAGI. V lost 7 bases, J lost 1 base, and 16 bases lay in between. CDR3 sequence reads: CASTSLQGGNTEAFF. The CDR3 nucleotides are TGTGCCAGCACCTCACTCCAGGGAGGGAACACTGAAGCTTTCTTT.

This chain uses TRBV7-8 with TRBJ2-5, with D possibly matching TRBD2 (5 bases). From germline, CDR1 is SGHVS and CDR2 FQNEAQ. Trimming took off 1 base at V and 5 bases at J, with 14 bases between the two ends. The CDR3 has 15 residues. The CDR3 DNA reads as TGTGCCAGCAGCTTAGACCGGGGAACGAGGGAGACCCAGTACTTC. Amino acid sequence: CASSLDRGTRETQYF.

CDR3 sequence reads: CAWTGEGDEKLFF. As DNA, the CDR3 is TGTGCCTGGACGGGAGAAGGGGATGAAAAACTGTTTTTT. The chain joins TRBV30 to TRBJ1-4; D perhaps matches TRBD1 (5 bases). Germline-derived CDR1 and CDR2 are GTSNPN and SVGIG (reference sequence). Between the trimmed V and J ends, which lost 4 bases and 6 bases, there was a span of 12 bases. The CDR3 length is 13 residues.

The CDR3 DNA is TGTGCCAGCAGCTACTCGGGGGGACTAGCGGGAGGCAGCTCCTACAATGAGCAGTTCTTC. The encoded protein is CASSYSGGLAGGSSYNEQFF. The chain joins TRBV12-1 to TRBJ2-1; the listed D gene, TRBD2, was not tested against the DNA. TRBV12-1 is an annotated pseudogene. The CDR3 extends over 20 amino acids.

The V gene is TRBV2, the J gene TRBJ2-7, with unresolved D. The V gene's germline CDR1 is SNHLY and CDR2 FYNNEI. V shed 3 bases and J shed 4 bases, with 10 bases lying between them. The CDR3 contains 13 residues. The CDR3 here is CASSEEQFYEQYF. The CDR3 DNA sequence: TGTGCCAGCAGTGAGGAACAGTTTTACGAGCAGTACTTC. Based on the CDR3 plus reference TRBV2 and TRBJ2-7, the full variable domain is EPEVTQTPSHQVTQMGQEVILRCVPISNHLYFYWYRQILGQKVEFLVSFYNNEISEKSEIFDDQFSVERPDGSNFTLKIRSTKLEDSAMYFCASSEEQFYEQYFGPGTRLTVT.

The rearrangement links TRBV27 to TRBJ2-1; TRBD2 might be the D (6 bases). Germline values: CDR1 MNHEY, CDR2 SMNVEV (reference sequence). The CDR3 contains 18 residues. V was pared by 1 base and J by 5 bases, with 21 bases between. CDR3 coding DNA: TGTGCCAGCAGTTTATTATCCCCGACTAGGCCGAAAGACAATGAGCAGTTCTTC. It is translated as CASSLLSPTRPKDNEQFF.

The chain recombines TRBV5-4 with TRBJ2-3, with D possibly matching TRBD2 (7 bases). The CDR3 extends over 15 amino acids. Trimming shortened V by 4 bases and J by 2 bases, and 14 bases separated the two germline ends. CDR1 SGHNT and CDR2 YYREEE come from the germline V gene (reference sequence). CDR3: CASSPRGAYTDTQYF. CDR3 DNA: TGTGCCAGCAGCCCCCGGGGGGCCTACACAGATACGCAGTATTTT.

DNA for the CDR3: TGTGCCAGCAGCCCGAAGAGCACCGGGGAGCTGTTTTTT. Residues: CASSPKSTGELFF. The chain recombines TRBV5-5 with TRBJ2-2; no clear D gene. Germline V gene sequence: CDR1 SGHKS, CDR2 YYEKEE (reference sequence). V was shortened by 4 bases and J by 4 bases, with 8 bases between the two germline ends. The CDR3 is 13 residues long.

The chain combines TRBV6-5 with TRBJ2-7; 9 bases agree with TRBD1. Looked up from germline, CDR1 is MNHEY and CDR2 is SVGAGI. CDR3 length: 14 residues. The junction had 8 bases not matched to a gene; V was cut back by 6 bases and J by 5 bases. The DNA of the CDR3 is TGTGCCAGCAGCCCGACCGGGACAGGGCACGAGCAGTACTTC. Protein product: CASSPTGTGHEQYF.

The rearrangement uses TRBV7-9 and TRBJ2-7; perhaps TRBD1 as D (5 bases). V lost 4 bases to trimming and J lost 0 bases, with 10 bases between them. Germline V lookup: CDR1 SEHNR, CDR2 FQNEAQ (reference sequence). The CDR3 extends over 14 amino acids. CDR3 protein: CASSWVGHSYEQYF. As DNA, the CDR3 is TGTGCCAGCAGCTGGGTCGGACACTCCTACGAGCAGTACTTC.

The genes are TRBV18 and TRBJ2-4; maybe TRBD2 (7 bases). CDR3 length equals 17 residues. Between the trimmed V and J ends, which lost 6 bases and 0 bases, there was a span of 18 bases. Germline-derived CDR1 and CDR2 are KGHSH and LQKENI. The CDR3 DNA reads TGTGCCAGCTCGCAGTATCGGGGAGGGGGAGCCAAAAACATTCAGTACTTC. It is translated as CASSQYRGGGAKNIQYF.

The chain links TRBV19 to TRBJ2-3; 14 bases are a match to TRBD2. The germline CDR1 and CDR2 sequences are LNHDA and SQIVND (reference sequence). J was trimmed by 0 bases and V by 4 bases; bases with no gene match: 12. CDR3 length: 20 amino acids. CDR3 in DNA: TGTGCCAGTAGTAATGGGACTAGCGGGAGATGGTCTCTGAGCACAGATACGCAGTATTTT. It encodes CASSNGTSGRWSLSTDTQYF.

This sequence joins TRBV7-9 and TRBJ2-1, with 11 bases identical to TRBD2. J was trimmed by 7 bases and V by 5 bases; bases with no gene match: 10. The CDR3 is 16 amino acids. In germline, CDR1 is SEHNR, CDR2 FQNEAQ (reference sequence). CDR3 residues: CASSRILAGVQNEQFF. CDR3 nucleotides: TGTGCCAGCAGCCGGATACTAGCGGGAGTTCAGAATGAGCAGTTCTTC.

The count of this clone is one. The chain joins TRBV28 to TRBJ2-1; 14 bases agree with TRBD2. V lost 6 bases and J lost 13; bases outside the gene matches: 5. CDR3 length equals 13 residues. Germline-derived CDR1 and CDR2 are MDHEN and SYDVKM. The CDR3 is CASSRLAGGPQFF. The CDR3, as DNA: TGTGCCAGCAGCAGACTAGCGGGAGGGCCCCAGTTCTTC.

The chain couples TRBV4-2 to TRBJ2-1, with TRBD2 matching 11 bases. Germline V lookup: CDR1 LGHNA, CDR2 YNFKEQ. V shed 3 bases, J shed 9 bases, and the junction held 10 bases outside the gene matches. The CDR3 consists of 16 residues. The CDR3 coding sequence is TGTGCCAGCAGCCAGAATAGCGGGAGGGTGGGGGGTGAGCAGTTCTTC. Encoded protein: CASSQNSGRVGGEQFF.

The chain couples TRBV5-1 to TRBJ1-1; D ambiguous. CDR1 is SGHRS, CDR2 YFSETQ, per germline. The germline V and J ends were trimmed by 2 bases and 1 base, with 12 bases remaining between them. The CDR3 is 15 amino acids. CDR3 loop: CASSFGLESNTEAFF. Here the CDR3 DNA reads TGCGCCAGCAGCTTTGGTCTGGAGTCGAACACTGAAGCTTTCTTT.

The rearrangement uses TRBV6-1 and TRBJ1-3, with no clear D. This CDR3 has 15 amino acids. V dropped 4 bases and J dropped 0 bases, with 10 bases sitting between them. Germline loops: CDR1 MNHNS, CDR2 SASEGT. The CDR3 spells CASSVGSFSGNTIYF. The CDR3 bases are TGTGCCAGCAGTGTCGGTAGTTTCTCTGGAAACACCATATATTTT.

This chain uses TRBV5-6 with TRBJ2-1, with a weak D call TRBD1 (6 bases). V was pared by 1 base and J by 8 bases, with 13 bases between. CDR3 size: 14 residues. CDR1 and CDR2 (germline): SGHDT, YYEEEE. This CDR3 is CASSLTGLYYEQFF. The CDR3 DNA reads TGTGCCAGCAGCTTGACAGGGCTCTATTATGAGCAGTTCTTC.